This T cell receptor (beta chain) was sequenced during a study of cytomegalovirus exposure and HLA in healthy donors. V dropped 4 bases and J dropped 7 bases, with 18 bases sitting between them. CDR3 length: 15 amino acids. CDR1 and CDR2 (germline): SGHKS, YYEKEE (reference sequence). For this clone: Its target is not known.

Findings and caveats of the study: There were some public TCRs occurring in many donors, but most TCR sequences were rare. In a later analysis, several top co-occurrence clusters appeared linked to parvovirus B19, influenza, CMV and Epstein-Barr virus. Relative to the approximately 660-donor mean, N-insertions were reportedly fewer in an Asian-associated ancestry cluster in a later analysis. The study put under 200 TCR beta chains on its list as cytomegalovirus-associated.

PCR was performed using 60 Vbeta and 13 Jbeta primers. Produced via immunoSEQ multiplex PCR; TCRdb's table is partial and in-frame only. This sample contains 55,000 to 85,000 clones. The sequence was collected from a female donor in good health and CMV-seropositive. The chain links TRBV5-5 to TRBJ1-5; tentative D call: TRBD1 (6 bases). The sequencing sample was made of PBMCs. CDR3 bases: TGTGCCAGCAGCCCCTCCGCCGTACAGGGCCAGCCCCAGCATTTT. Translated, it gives CASSPSAVQGQPQHF.